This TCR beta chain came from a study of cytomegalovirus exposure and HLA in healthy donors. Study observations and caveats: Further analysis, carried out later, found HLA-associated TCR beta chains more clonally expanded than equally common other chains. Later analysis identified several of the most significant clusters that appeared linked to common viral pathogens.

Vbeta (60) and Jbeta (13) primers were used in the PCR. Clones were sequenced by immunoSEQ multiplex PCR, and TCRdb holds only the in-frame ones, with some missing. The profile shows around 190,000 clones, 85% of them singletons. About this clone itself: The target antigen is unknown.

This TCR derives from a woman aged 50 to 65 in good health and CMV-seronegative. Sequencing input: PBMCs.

This CDR3 reads CASSFGAGVGTEAFF. The CDR3 coding sequence is TGCGCCAGCAGCTTCGGAGCAGGGGTCGGCACTGAAGCTTTCTTT. This sequence joins TRBV5-1 and TRBJ1-1, with TRBD1 as a possible D gene (6 bases). The CDR3 contains 15 residues. Germline V gene data show CDR1 as SGHRS and CDR2 as YFSETQ. Trimming stripped 2 bases from V and 4 bases from J, with 15 bases between.